A selection of T cell receptor beta chains follows, all from one sample in a study of T cells after yellow fever vaccination. TCRdb independently ran MiXCR on the 5' RACE reads; one entry per CDR3 protein. Altogether some 600,000 distinct CDR3 sequences are present, 17% being singletons, with the ten largest covering 17%. The source was PBMCs, collected about 5 days after the first yellow fever vaccination. The receptors were gathered from a man between 18 and 35 years old who received the YFV17D yellow fever vaccine. CDR3s include the opening cysteine and the closing phenylalanine or tryptophan. The D gene is left open where the match is weak. Clone size, where shown, is once, few, many, or a class for clones that have expanded.

J,D,size,V,DNA,CDR3
TRBJ2-5,TRBD2,-,TRBV3-1,TGTGCCAGCAGCCAAGATCCCCTAGCGGGGATAGAGACCCAGTACTTC,CASSQDPLAGIETQYF
TRBJ2-1,-,few,TRBV12-3/TRBV12-4,TGTGCCAGCAGTCCACCCCGGGACCCCTCTGAGCAGTTCTTC,CASSPPRDPSEQFF
TRBJ2-3,-,few,TRBV7-2,TGTGCCAGCAGCCGAAACCCCACAGATACGCAGTATTTT,CASSRNPTDTQYF
TRBJ1-2,-,-,TRBV7-2,TGTGCCAGCAGCTCATCCCTGGTCCTTAGCTACACCTTC,CASSSSLVLSYTF
TRBJ1-4,-,few,TRBV2,TGTGCCAGCAGTGAACGTGAAAAACTGTTTTTT,CASSEREKLFF
TRBJ2-3,-,many,TRBV7-7,TGTGCTAGCTCGCCACCCTACACAGATACGCAGTATTTT,CASSPPYTDTQYF
TRBJ2-1,TRBD2,-,TRBV2,TGTGCCAGCAGTTACCTAGCGGGGTTAGAGCAGTTCTTC,CASSYLAGLEQFF
TRBJ1-5,-,few,TRBV7-8,TGTGCCAGCAGCTTGGGTGGGGGACACGGGGGTCAGCCCCAGCATTTT,CASSLGGGHGGQPQHF
TRBJ2-2,-,many,TRBV20-1,TGCAGTGCCGCCGGGACAACTAACACCGGGGAGCTGTTTTTT,CSAAGTTNTGELFF
TRBJ2-2,-,many,TRBV28,TGTGCCAGCAGTTTTTTGGGTTCGGGTACAACCGGGGAGCTGTTTTTT,CASSFLGSGTTGELFF
TRBJ1-2,-,once,TRBV18,TGTGCCAGCTCACCACCGTTCAGGGACACAGATGTCTATGGCTACACCTTC,CASSPPFRDTDVYGYTF
TRBJ2-1,-,-,TRBV5-4,TGTGCCAGCAGCTTGAGGACGACCTACAATGAGCAGTTCTTC,CASSLRTTYNEQFF
TRBJ2-5,-,-,TRBV12-3/TRBV12-4,TGTGCCAGCAGTTTTTATGCGGAGACCCAGTACTTC,CASSFYAETQYF
TRBJ2-3,-,-,TRBV6-2/TRBV6-3,TGTGCCAGCAGTTGGGGGGATCCCACAGATACGCAGTATTTT,CASSWGDPTDTQYF
TRBJ2-5,TRBD2,-,TRBV6-2/TRBV6-3,TGTGCCAGCAGTTCTCCACTAGCGTACCACCAAGAGACCCAGTACTTC,CASSSPLAYHQETQYF
TRBJ1-5,-,few,TRBV20-1,TGCAGTGCTAGAGACCTTGCGGGGAATCAGCCCCAGCATTTT,CSARDLAGNQPQHF
TRBJ2-7,-,few,TRBV28,TGTGCCAGCAGCCGGTTAGGAGCGCAGTACTTC,CASSRLGAQYF
TRBJ2-2,-,few,TRBV7-3,TGTGCCAGCAGCTTAAAAAGGGCAGGGAGTCCGTATTCCGGGGAGCTGTTTTTT,CASSLKRAGSPYSGELFF
TRBJ2-5,-,few,TRBV5-1,TGCGCCAGCGGTGCGGAAGGGAGAGAGACCCAGTACTTC,CASGAEGRETQYF
TRBJ2-1,-,-,TRBV7-9,TGTGCCAGCAGCACGTTCACATCCCTAACCAATGAGCAGTTCTTC,CASSTFTSLTNEQFF
TRBJ1-5,-,-,TRBV15,TGTGCCACCAGCAGAGATATCAAGTATAGCAATCAGCCCCAGCATTTT,CATSRDIKYSNQPQHF
TRBJ2-7,-,few,TRBV6-5,TGTGCCAGCAGTTACGTGGACAGAGACTACGAGCAGTACTTC,CASSYVDRDYEQYF
TRBJ2-3,-,-,TRBV6-2/TRBV6-3,TGTGCCAGCAGTTCCCACCAGCAATGGGCAGATACGCAGTATTTT,CASSSHQQWADTQYF
TRBJ2-7,TRBD2,-,TRBV20-1,TGCAGTGCTAGAAAGTCGGTCGGGGGGGTACCTTACGAGCAGTACTTC,CSARKSVGGVPYEQYF
TRBJ2-3,-,-,TRBV20-1,TGCAGTGCTAGAGACGCTAGGGGTACCGGTGTAGATACGCAGTATTTT,CSARDARGTGVDTQYF
TRBJ1-6,-,many,TRBV5-6,TGTGCCAGCAGCTACTTTAACAGAAGATCACCCCTCCACTTT,CASSYFNRRSPLHF
TRBJ2-1,-,-,TRBV6-1,TGTGCCAGCAGTGGGACGATCAAGGCCAATGAGCAGTTCTTC,CASSGTIKANEQFF
TRBJ2-1,TRBD2,-,TRBV20-1,TGCAGTGCTAGTAGCGGGTTAAGCTCCTACAATGAGCAGTTCTTC,CSASSGLSSYNEQFF
TRBJ2-2,-,few,TRBV20-1,TGCAGTGCCAGGCGGACCGACACCGGGGAGCTGTTTTTT,CSARRTDTGELFF
TRBJ2-5,TRBD1,few,TRBV7-8,TGTGCCAGCAGCTTAGATACGCATGGCAGGGGGTCTGCGGAGACCCAGTACTTC,CASSLDTHGRGSAETQYF
TRBJ2-3,-,few,TRBV9,TGTGCCAGCAGCGTAGAGGGGGATGGTTGGACTTCAGTCACAGATACGCAGTATTTT,CASSVEGDGWTSVTDTQYF
TRBJ2-1,TRBD2,-,TRBV10-2,TGCGCCAGCAGACCCACTAGCGGGGGGCCCCGATACAATGAGCAGTTCTTC,CASRPTSGGPRYNEQFF
TRBJ1-5,-,-,TRBV12-3/TRBV12-4,TGTGCCAGCAGTGTCCGGTTGGACTATAGCAATCAGCCCCAGCATTTT,CASSVRLDYSNQPQHF
TRBJ1-5,TRBD1,-,TRBV2,TGTGCCAGCAGCGACCGGGACAGGACACAGTATCAGCCCCAGCATTTT,CASSDRDRTQYQPQHF
TRBJ1-2,-,-,TRBV7-2,TGTGCCAGCAGCGATTACGGAGCTAACTATGGCTACACCTTC,CASSDYGANYGYTF
TRBJ1-2,TRBD1,few,TRBV4-2,TGTGCCAGCAGACCCTTCCCAACAGGGGTCGACCTTGCTAACTATGGCTACACCTTC,CASRPFPTGVDLANYGYTF
TRBJ1-4,-,many,TRBV20-1,TGCAGTGCTAGTCCGGGGCGGGTCGAAAAACTGTTTTTT,CSASPGRVEKLFF
TRBJ2-1,TRBD2,few,TRBV7-2,TGTGCCAGCAGCGGGCGGGGGTCTAGGAATGAGCAGTTCTTC,CASSGRGSRNEQFF
TRBJ2-1,-,-,TRBV19,TGTGCCAGTAATAATAATCTCGGCGGCTCCTACAATGAGCAGTTCTTC,CASNNNLGGSYNEQFF
TRBJ1-3,-,-,TRBV4-3,TGCGCCAGCAGCCAAGATAGGAACTCTGGGGACACCATATATTTT,CASSQDRNSGDTIYF
TRBJ2-7,-,-,TRBV6-2/TRBV6-3,TGTGCCAGCAGTTATCCGGGCCCCCCTGGGTACGAGCAGTACTTC,CASSYPGPPGYEQYF
TRBJ2-2,-,-,TRBV4-2,TGTGCCAGCAGCCCAGAGGACGGAGCGAACACCGGGGAGCTGTTTTTT,CASSPEDGANTGELFF
TRBJ1-2,-,-,TRBV4-1,TGCGCCAGCAGCCTTGAGGCTGCCCTGGGCCTTGGCTACACCTTC,CASSLEAALGLGYTF
TRBJ2-3,-,-,TRBV12-3/TRBV12-4,TGTGCCAGCAGTTTAGCCCAGGAGCGGCGGCGCACAGATACGCAGTATTTT,CASSLAQERRRTDTQYF
TRBJ2-7,-,-,TRBV5-1,TGCGCCAGCACGAGAGGGGCCGAAAACGAGCAGTACTTC,CASTRGAENEQYF
TRBJ2-3,-,few,TRBV20-1,TGCAGTGCTACCCGTGGGGGCGGCACAGATACGCAGTATTTT,CSATRGGGTDTQYF